Given below is one T cell receptor (beta chain) in context. Its antigen is undetermined. The sample carries other DNA sequences with the same CDR3. This specimen belongs to a study of beta chain features in type 1 diabetes. Findings and caveats of the study: TCRB CDR3s were moderately but significantly shorter in Type 1 diabetes patients in all four CD4+ subsets. cDNA sequencing could over-represent cells with high TCR expression.

Sequencing targeted expressed TCRB transcripts, as all isolated RNA had been reverse transcribed. Clones were sequenced by immunoSEQ multiplex PCR, and TCRdb holds only the in-frame ones, with some missing. Seen here are about 320,000 clones, around 15% observed once, and the top ten hold 6.7%. The CDR3 length is 12 residues. The germline V gene has CDR1 SGDLS and CDR2 YYNGEE. Between the trimmed V and J ends, which lost 0 bases and 6 bases, there was a span of 5 bases. The source is a young man in good health. The rearrangement links TRBV9 to TRBJ2-3; no definite D call. Input material: central memory CD4+ T cells from blood. For the CDR3, the DNA is TGTGCCAGCAGCGTAGGTCTTGATACGCAGTATTTT. Encoded protein: CASSVGLDTQYF.